This T cell receptor (beta chain) was captured by sequencing in a study of OX40 agonist ivuxolimab in advanced cancers. Study-level information: A partial response was reached by three patients: one with hepatocellular carcinoma and two with cutaneous melanoma.

V gave up 3 bases and J gave up 7 bases, with 15 bases separating them. CDR3 size: 14 residues. Germline values: CDR1 LNHDA, CDR2 SQIVND (reference sequence). Overall study results and limits: The work left the antigen specificity of expanded peripheral T cells undetermined. More expanded clones were found, on average, in CD8+ than in CD4+ T cells.

The data were produced by immunoSEQ multiplex PCR, yet TCRdb's version contains in-frame clones alone and is incomplete. The sample has 150,000 to 170,000 clones, 94% seen once; the top ten hold about 0.3%. Comment on this clone: As yet, its antigen is unknown.

This material consisted of CD4+ or CD8+ T cells sorted from blood, taken in a trial of the OX40 agonist ivuxolimab. This receptor was obtained from an adult with an advanced solid tumor such as melanoma, head and neck, liver or kidney cancer. The gene calls are TRBV19 and TRBJ2-5; the D gene could be TRBD1 or TRBD2 (5 bases each). CDR3 DNA sequence: TGTGCCAGTAGTATTGGGGACCCGGGTGGGACCCAGTACTTC. Residues: CASSIGDPGGTQYF.